These 32 T cell receptor beta chains were sequenced from one sample in a study of T cells in Graves' hyperthyroidism and ophthalmopathy. Authors of the study amplified TCR beta CDR3 regions from RNA transcripts. TCR CDR3 regions were first amplified by RT-PCR with HTBI primers. TCRdb reanalysed the multiplex PCR reads using MiXCR and keeps one entry per CDR3 protein. The profile shows approximately 740,000 distinct CDR3 sequences, about 15% of them singletons. The material sequenced was blood. The receptors shown here come from a woman younger than 30 with Graves' hyperthyroidism.

This clonotype came up a few times. The V call is TRBV5-1, the J call TRBJ1-4; no definite D call. CDR3 length: 15 residues. Trimming stripped 0 bases from V and 7 bases from J, with 13 bases between. Germline V gene sequence: CDR1 SGHRS, CDR2 YFSETQ. DNA for the CDR3: TGCGCCAGCAGCTTGGGGCACGAAACGGCTGAAAAACTGTTTTTT. Translating it yields CASSLGHETAEKLFF.

This clonotype was seen ten or more times. This sequence joins TRBV7-3 and TRBJ2-5; TRBD2 matches 8 bases. CDR1 and CDR2 from the germline V gene are SGHTA and FQGTGA. Trimming at V came to 1 base and at J to 5 bases, leaving 6 bases not matched to a gene. The CDR3 runs to 15 residues. In DNA, the CDR3 is TGTGCCAGCAGCTTAAGGGGACTAGTGGGGGAGACCCAGTACTTC. Translated, it gives CASSLRGLVGETQYF.

This clonotype occurred many times. The chain combines TRBV24-1 with TRBJ2-1; D is ambiguous. The CDR3 is made up of 13 amino acids. Trimming took off 5 bases at V and 7 bases at J, with 11 bases between the two ends. The germline V gene has CDR1 KGHDR and CDR2 SFDVKD. For the CDR3, the DNA is TGTGCCACCAGTGCCTCGGGCCTAAATGAGCAGTTCTTC. Translating gives CATSASGLNEQFF.

The table lists this clonotype with many counts. This chain joins TRBV20-1 and TRBJ2-1, with 8 positions matching TRBD2. V was clipped by 2 bases and J by 0 bases; unmatched bases: 15. In germline, CDR1 is DFQATT, CDR2 SNEGSKA (reference sequence). This CDR3 comprises 19 residues. CDR3 nucleotide sequence: TGCAGTGCTAGATCCTTAGCGGGAAACGGTGGGAGCTCCTACAATGAGCAGTTCTTC. As protein: CSARSLAGNGGSSYNEQFF.

This clonotype has at least ten counts. The chain joins TRBV6-2 or TRBV6-3 to TRBJ2-5, with 10 bases identical to TRBD2. With 2 bases clipped from V and 5 bases from J, the junction kept 5 bases outside the gene matches. Germline V lookup: CDR1 MNHEY, CDR2 SVGEGT. The length of the CDR3 is 15 residues. Here the CDR3 DNA reads TGTGCCAGCAGTTACCAGCGGGAGGGTCCCGAGACCCAGTACTTC. It yields the protein CASSYQREGPETQYF.

This clonotype was recorded many times. The CDR3 loop is CSASQAGSSYNEQFF. The CDR3 DNA reads as TGCAGTGCTAGTCAGGCCGGGAGCTCCTACAATGAGCAGTTCTTC. This chain connects TRBV20-1 to TRBJ2-1; maybe TRBD2 (6 bases). Trimming removed 3 bases at V and 0 bases at J, with 12 bases between. The germline CDR1 and CDR2 sequences are DFQATT and SNEGSKA (reference sequence). The CDR3 is 15 amino acids.

This clonotype was observed many times. The chain couples TRBV12-3 or TRBV12-4 to TRBJ2-7; 11 bases agree with TRBD2. There are 15 residues in the CDR3. J gave up 3 bases and V 6 bases, and 7 bases lay outside the gene matches. The CDR3 loop reads CASSSGTSGFYEQYF. In DNA form, the CDR3 reads TGTGCCAGCAGCTCCGGGACTAGCGGCTTCTACGAGCAGTACTTC.

This clonotype was counted between two and nine times. This chain joins TRBV6-1 and TRBJ2-4; 8 nucleotides line up with TRBD1. Trimming removed 5 bases from V and 8 bases from J; junction bases left unmatched: 17. The CDR3 is 17 amino acids. Germline values: CDR1 MNHNS, CDR2 SASEGT. The CDR3 region is CASSHATSTGVVHIQYF. DNA for the CDR3: TGTGCCAGCAGTCACGCAACCTCGACAGGGGTCGTTCACATTCAGTACTTC.

This clonotype has just a few counts. The chain combines TRBV12-5 with TRBJ2-2; weak D call: TRBD1 (6 bases). The V and J ends lost 3 bases and 0 bases respectively, with 20 bases between them. The CDR3 is made up of 19 amino acids. Germline V gene sequence: CDR1 LGHNT, CDR2 FRNRAP. This CDR3 reads CASGFSGDFIVANTGELFF. The DNA for the CDR3 is TGTGCTAGTGGTTTCTCAGGGGATTTTATTGTCGCGAACACCGGGGAGCTGTTTTTT. The whole variable domain, remainder taken from reference TRBV12-5 and TRBJ2-2, is DARVTQTPRHKVTEMGQEVTMRCQPILGHNTVFWYRQTMMQGLELLAYFRNRAPLDDSGMPKDRFSAEMPDATLATLKIQPSEPRDSAVYFCASGFSGDFIVANTGELFFGEGSRLTVL.

This clonotype was observed a few times. The chain links TRBV19 to TRBJ1-2; D unclear. The CDR3 consists of 13 residues. Trimming pared 3 bases from V and 4 bases from J, leaving 9 bases between. Germline loops: CDR1 LNHDA, CDR2 SQIVND (reference sequence). The CDR3 sequence: CASSISAAYGYTF. CDR3 DNA: TGTGCCAGTAGTATTTCAGCGGCCTATGGCTACACCTTC.

Ten or more counts support this clonotype. This chain joins TRBV7-9 and TRBJ1-3, with D unclear. The CDR3 is made up of 15 amino acids. Germline lookup yields CDR1 SEHNR and CDR2 FQNEAQ (reference sequence). The V gene lost 3 bases and the J gene lost 0 bases, with 9 bases spanning the gap. CDR3 DNA: TGTGCCAGCAGCTTCGGGCAGCACTCTGGAAACACCATATATTTT. Protein: CASSFGQHSGNTIYF.

This clonotype was observed many times. V gene TRBV5-6 combines with J gene TRBJ1-5, with a weak D call TRBD1 (5 bases). Trimming took off 4 bases at V and 8 bases at J, with 10 bases between the two ends. The length of the CDR3 is 12 residues. Germline CDR1 is SGHDT and CDR2 is YYEEEE. The CDR3 is CASSDGTEPQHF. DNA of the CDR3: TGTGCCAGCAGCGATGGGACGGAGCCCCAGCATTTT. Using reference TRBV5-6 and TRBJ1-5 for the parts outside the CDR3, the full variable domain is DAGVTQSPTHLIKTRGQQVTLRCSPKSGHDTVSWYQQALGQGPQFIFQYYEEEERQRGNFPDRFSGHQFPNYSSELNVNALLLGDSALYLCASSDGTEPQHFGDGTRLSIL.

The table lists this clonotype with a few counts. Since a much larger clone is just one base distant, this may be a read error. V and J are TRBV28 and TRBJ2-5; the match to TRBD1 covers 7 bases. J gave up 1 base and V 7 bases, and 9 bases lay outside the gene matches. Germline-derived CDR1 and CDR2 are MDHEN and SYDVKM. There are 15 residues in the CDR3. The CDR3 nucleotides read TGTGCCAGCATCCTGGCCAGGACAGGCCAAGAGACCCAGTACTTC. Residues: CASILARTGQETQYF.

The V call is TRBV5-6, the J call TRBJ2-1; TRBD2 matches at 8 bases. The CDR3 totals 14 residues. The V segment lost 3 bases and the J segment 9 bases; nucleotides outside the gene matches: 8. Germline V gene sequence: CDR1 SGHDT, CDR2 YYEEEE. This chain's CDR3 is CASSSLAGNGEQFF. CDR3 nucleotides: TGTGCCAGCAGCTCCTTAGCGGGAAACGGTGAGCAGTTCTTC.

This chain joins TRBV20-1 and TRBJ2-1, with 9 bases lining up with TRBD2. Germline-derived CDR1 and CDR2 are DFQATT and SNEGSKA (reference sequence). The CDR3 length is 14 residues. With 5 bases clipped from V and 3 bases from J, the junction kept 5 bases outside the gene matches. CDR3 in DNA: TGCAGTGCTTTTAGCGGGAGCGGCTACAATGAGCAGTTCTTC. Translation gives CSAFSGSGYNEQFF.

Regarding this clonotype: A much larger clonotype is one base distant, so this may be a read error. This chain connects TRBV6-5 to TRBJ2-7, with 9 bases matching TRBD1. The J call may be in error: the DNA end matches TRBJ2-1 better. The CDR3 consists of 15 residues. Germline-derived CDR1 and CDR2 are MNHEY and SVGAGI. CDR3 nucleotide sequence: TGTGCCAGCAGTTACTCTGGACAGGGGCCCTACGAGCAGTTCTTC. It yields the protein CASSYSGQGPYEQFF.

The J gene is TRBJ1-1, the V gene TRBV28, with a tentative D call TRBD1 (5 bases). Trimming took off 5 bases at V and 0 bases at J, with 13 bases between the two ends. The germline V gene encodes CDR1 MDHEN and CDR2 SYDVKM. The CDR3 has 15 residues. CDR3 coding DNA: TGTGCCAGCAGTCCCCTGCAGGGTATGAACACTGAAGCTTTCTTT. Encoded protein: CASSPLQGMNTEAFF. The whole variable domain, remainder taken from reference TRBV28 and TRBJ1-1, is DVKVTQSSRYLVKRTGEKVFLECVQDMDHENMFWYRQDPGLGLRLIYFSYDVKMKEKGDIPEGYSVSREKKERFSLILESASTNQTSMYLCASSPLQGMNTEAFFGQGTRLTVV.

This clonotype was found many times. The chain combines TRBV28 with TRBJ2-7; D tentatively fits TRBD1 or TRBD2 (6 bases each). The CDR3 is made up of 15 amino acids. Germline assignment: CDR1 MDHEN and CDR2 SYDVKM. Trimming shortened V by 4 bases and J by 3 bases, and 16 bases separated the two germline ends. The CDR3 DNA sequence: TGTGCCAGCAGTTGGGCCCCCGGGGGCGGCTACGAGCAGTACTTC. Amino acids: CASSWAPGGGYEQYF.

The chain uses TRBV6-5 and TRBJ2-5, with 9 bases aligning to TRBD2. The ends lost 0 bases at V and 3 bases at J; junction bases unmatched: 11. Germline values: CDR1 MNHEY, CDR2 SVGAGI. The CDR3 has 18 residues. The CDR3 coding sequence is TGTGCCAGCAGTTACTCTCTTGGGCGGGAGGGCCCAAAAGAGACCCAGTACTTC. Amino acids: CASSYSLGREGPKETQYF.

This sequence joins TRBV6-6 and TRBJ2-5; D may be TRBD1 (5 bases). Germline V gives CDR1 MNHNY, CDR2 SVGAGI (reference sequence). V was shortened by 2 bases and J by 4 bases, with 26 bases between the two germline ends. This CDR3 spans 19 amino acids. In DNA, the CDR3 is TGTGCCAGCAGTTACGGTACAGGTCGTAATCTCCACGGCGGAGAGACCCAGTACTTC. Translating gives CASSYGTGRNLHGGETQYF.

This clonotype was detected ten times or more. The chain couples TRBV15 to TRBJ2-3; D may be TRBD2 (5 bases). The length of the CDR3 is 14 residues. CDR1 is LNHNV and CDR2 is YYDKDF in the germline V gene (reference sequence). The ends were cut back, 3 bases at V and 0 bases at J, with 7 bases in the middle. CDR3 region: CATSRDLSTDTQYF. The CDR3, as DNA: TGTGCCACCAGCAGGGACTTAAGCACAGATACGCAGTATTTT. Using reference TRBV15 and TRBJ2-3 for the parts outside the CDR3, the full variable domain is DAMVIQNPRYQVTQFGKPVTLSCSQTLNHNVMYWYQQKSSQAPKLLFHYYDKDFNNEADTPDNFQSRRPNTSFCFLDIRSPGLGDTAMYLCATSRDLSTDTQYFGPGTRLTVL.

This clonotype appeared many times. The chain is built from TRBV29-1 and TRBJ2-7; D perhaps matches TRBD2 (5 bases). CDR1 is SQVTM, CDR2 ANQGSEA, per germline. Trimming took off 6 bases at V and 0 bases at J, with 15 bases between the two ends. CDR3 length: 14 residues. CDR3 nucleotides: TGCAGCGTAATCGGAGGCACAAGCTCCTACGAGCAGTACTTC. This translates into CSVIGGTSSYEQYF.

This clonotype was seen repeatedly, ten times or more. J is TRBJ2-3 and V is TRBV4-3; 12 bases align to TRBD2. CDR1 LGHNA and CDR2 YSLEER come from the germline V gene. Losses at the gene ends were 1 base for V and 3 bases for J; bases not matched to a gene: 5. The CDR3 sequence is 17 residues long. CDR3 nucleotide sequence: TGCGCCAGCAGCCAAGGGAGGCTAGCGGGAGGGACAGATACGCAGTATTTT. It specifies CASSQGRLAGGTDTQYF.

On this clonotype: This sequence may be a read error, since a much larger clone differs from it by one base. The chain has TRBV12-3 or TRBV12-4 and TRBJ2-5, with 10 bases matching TRBD2. The CDR3 is 13 amino acids. The CDR3 coding sequence is TGTGCCAGCAGACGGACTAGCGGAGAGACCCAGTGCTTC. This sequence encodes CASRRTSGETQCF.

This chain links TRBV6-1 with TRBJ2-1, with TRBD2 matching over 7 bases. The germline gives CDR1 MNHNS, CDR2 SASEGT. CDR3 length equals 13 residues. V shed 4 bases and J 14 bases; nucleotides not matched to a gene: 11. The CDR3 sequence is CASSVGGLGRKFF. CDR3 sequence (DNA): TGTGCCAGCAGTGTCGGAGGACTAGGACGAAAGTTCTTC.

J is TRBJ1-5 and V is TRBV18; D remains ambiguous. The CDR3 is made up of 15 amino acids. Germline assignment: CDR1 KGHSH and CDR2 LQKENI. Trimming removed 4 bases at V and 4 bases at J, with 14 bases between. CDR3 region: CASSRTNAENQPQHF. In DNA form, the CDR3 reads TGTGCCAGCTCACGCACTAACGCGGAGAATCAGCCCCAGCATTTT.

This clonotype showed up many times. This chain links TRBV28 with TRBJ1-3; D not resolved. The CDR3 sequence is 13 residues long. Germline V gives CDR1 MDHEN, CDR2 SYDVKM. The V and J ends lost 6 bases and 1 base respectively, with 7 bases between them. CDR3 residues: CASSLTSGNTIYF. The CDR3 nucleotides are TGTGCCAGCAGCTTAACTTCTGGAAACACCATATATTTT.

This chain connects TRBV7-6 to TRBJ2-2, with TRBD1 as a possible D gene (5 bases). The CDR3 contains 17 residues. Per the germline V gene, CDR1 is SGHVS and CDR2 is FNYEAQ. Trimming left V 4 bases short and J 0 bases short, with 15 bases between. CDR3: CASSSPRGSANTGELFF. The DNA of the CDR3 is TGTGCCAGCAGCTCCCCAAGGGGAAGCGCGAACACCGGGGAGCTGTTTTTT. Full variable domain (missing parts from reference TRBV7-6 and TRBJ2-2): GAGVSQSPRYKVTKRGQDVALRCDPISGHVSLYWYRQALGQGPEFLTYFNYEAQQDKSGLPNDRFSAERPEGSISTLTIQRTEQRDSAMYRCASSSPRGSANTGELFFGEGSRLTVL.

Remarks on this clonotype: One end of the junction is discordant with germline, which a read error may explain. The J gene is TRBJ1-2, the V gene TRBV12-3 or TRBV12-4; D call uncertain. The CDR3 has 12 residues. CDR3 protein: CANSSGEYGYTF. CDR3 DNA: TGTGCCAACAGTTCCGGCGAATATGGCTACACCTTC.

This clonotype was seen a few times. This chain uses TRBV27 with TRBJ1-2, with 8 bases fitting TRBD1. The CDR3 consists of 13 residues. The V segment lost 6 bases and the J segment 9 bases; nucleotides outside the gene matches: 9. In germline, CDR1 is MNHEY, CDR2 SMNVEV (reference sequence). CDR3: CASSIGQGTSYTF. The CDR3, as DNA: TGTGCCAGCAGCATAGGACAGGGCACCAGCTACACCTTC.

There are a few counts of this clonotype. At one end the junction does not follow the germline gene, possibly because of a read error. The rearrangement uses TRBV5-1 and TRBJ2-3; 12 nucleotides align to TRBD2. This CDR3 region has 16 residues. From germline, CDR1 is SGHRS and CDR2 YFSETQ. The CDR3, as DNA: TGCGCCAGCACCTTGCAATCTAGCGGGAGGGCCGATACGCAGTATTTT. Residues: CASTLQSSGRADTQYF.

This clonotype came up many times. The gene calls are TRBV12-3 or TRBV12-4 and TRBJ2-4; D uncertain. Trimming cost V 4 bases and J 0 bases, with 25 bases left between them. The CDR3 has 20 amino acids. The CDR3 reads CASSSLFPRLGTLAKNIQYF. The CDR3 DNA reads as TGTGCCAGCAGTTCCCTTTTCCCCCGTTTGGGCACCTTAGCCAAAAACATTCAGTACTTC.